This T cell receptor beta chain derives from a study of blood T cell repertoires in COVID-19. Study background: Acute and convalescent COVID-19 specimens originated in the United States, Italy and Spain. Sources were T cells, B-cell-depleted T cells, or PBMCs; the material itself was cDNA or gDNA.

V was pared by 3 bases and J by 2 bases, with 14 bases between. From germline, CDR1 is KGHSH and CDR2 LQKENI. This CDR3 has 15 amino acids. The assay was immunoSEQ multiplex PCR, and TCRdb's table has in-frame clones only and misses some. The sample shows under 30,000 clones, 70% to 90% of them seen only once. V is TRBV18 and J is TRBJ2-7, with a tentative D call TRBD1 (6 bases). The sequencing input was peripheral blood. The receptor was derived from a human donor in a cohort sampled during active COVID-19. The donor label of this sample is uncertain. This CDR3 is CASSPPGTITYEQYF. DNA for the CDR3: TGTGCCAGCTCACCTCCCGGGACAATTACCTACGAGCAGTACTTC.